This TCR beta chain derives from a study of blood T cell repertoires in COVID-19. V lost 3 bases and J 5 bases, leaving 18 bases between the germline ends. The CDR3 is made up of 16 amino acids. Germline lookup yields CDR1 SEHNR and CDR2 FQNEAQ (reference sequence). Produced via immunoSEQ multiplex PCR; TCRdb's table is partial and in-frame only. The sample has around 150,000 clones, around nine tenths seen once. Source material: peripheral blood. The chain has TRBV7-9 and TRBJ2-3; weak D call: TRBD2 (5 bases). The clonotype comes from a woman in her seventies with COVID-19, enrolled during active disease. CDR3: CASSFSITSGGDTQYF. The CDR3, as DNA: TGTGCCAGCAGCTTTAGTATCACTAGTGGAGGAGATACGCAGTATTTT.